The 3 T cell receptor beta chains below come from one sample, sequenced in a study of shared clonotypes between healthy human individuals (dated by TCRdb to about 2020). Library preparation was by the immunoSEQ multiplex PCR assay. The table comes from immuneACCESS by way of TCRdb, which keeps in-frame sequences with V and J called. Part of the clones is missing from these tables; in studies checked, under half for an unresolved V gene and the rest for unknown reasons. Within this sample are just over 2,000,000 clones, with over 85% of them counted one time only. The ten largest clones take up roughly 1% of the sample. CD8 naive samples were obtained by positive selection for CCR7 among CD45RO-negative cells, yielding a CD45RA+CCR7+ population from which TemRA cells were excluded. The sample consisted of naive CD8+ T cells sorted from blood. This specimen's cell subset or site label, interpreted: CD45RA+CCR7+. The origin of the receptors is a man younger than 35 in good health.

The J gene is TRBJ1-6, the V gene TRBV4-1, with D possibly being TRBD1 (5 bases). CDR3 length: 13 amino acids. The germline gives CDR1 MGHRA, CDR2 YSYEKL. The V gene lost 1 base and the J gene lost 8 bases, with 6 bases spanning the gap. CDR3 DNA sequence: TGCGCCAGCAGCCAAGTAGGGGATTCACCCCTCCACTTT. Its translation: CASSQVGDSPLHF.

The rearrangement uses TRBV19 and TRBJ2-7; weak D call: TRBD2 (5 bases). V dropped 9 bases and J dropped 1 base, with 16 bases sitting between them. Germline CDR1 is LNHDA and CDR2 is SQIVND (reference sequence). This CDR3 spans 14 amino acids. The CDR3, as DNA: TGTGCCAGCGCTTTAGATGGGGAGTCCTACGAGCAGTACTTC. Residues: CASALDGESYEQYF.

The gene calls are TRBV25-1 and TRBJ1-1; 9 nucleotides line up with TRBD1. The ends lost 1 base at V and 3 bases at J; junction bases unmatched: 3. Germline lookup yields CDR1 MGHDK and CDR2 SYGVNS. The CDR3 has 15 residues. CDR3 sequence: CASSEFRQGDTEAFF. CDR3 sequence (DNA): TGTGCCAGCAGTGAATTCCGACAGGGGGACACTGAAGCTTTCTTT.